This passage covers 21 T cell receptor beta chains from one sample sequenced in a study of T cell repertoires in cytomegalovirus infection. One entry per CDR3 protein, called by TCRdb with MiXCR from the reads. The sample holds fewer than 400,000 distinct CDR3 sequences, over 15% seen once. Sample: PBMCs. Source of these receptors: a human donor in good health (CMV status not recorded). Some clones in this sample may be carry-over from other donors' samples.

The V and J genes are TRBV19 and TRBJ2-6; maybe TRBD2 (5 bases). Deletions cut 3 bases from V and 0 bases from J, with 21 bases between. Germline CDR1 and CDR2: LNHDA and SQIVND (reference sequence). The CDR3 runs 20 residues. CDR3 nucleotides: TGTGCCAGTAGTATTGTGGGCAGATCCAAAGGGAGCTCTGGGGCCAACGTCCTGACTTTC. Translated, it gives CASSIVGRSKGSSGANVLTF.

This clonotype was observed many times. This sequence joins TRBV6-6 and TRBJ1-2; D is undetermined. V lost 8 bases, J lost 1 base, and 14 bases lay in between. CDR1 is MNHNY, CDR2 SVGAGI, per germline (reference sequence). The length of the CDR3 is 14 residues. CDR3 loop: CASHTGGFNYGYTF. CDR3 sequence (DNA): TGTGCCAGCCATACTGGCGGGTTTAACTATGGCTACACCTTC.

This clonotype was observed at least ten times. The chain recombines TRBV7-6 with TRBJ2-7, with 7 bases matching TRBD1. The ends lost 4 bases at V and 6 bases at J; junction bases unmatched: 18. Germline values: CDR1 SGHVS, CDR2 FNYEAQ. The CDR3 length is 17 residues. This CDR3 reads CASSSGPRDRRASEQYF. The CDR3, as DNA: TGTGCCAGCAGCTCCGGACCCCGGGACAGACGTGCGTCCGAGCAGTACTTC. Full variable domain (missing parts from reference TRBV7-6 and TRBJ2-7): GAGVSQSPRYKVTKRGQDVALRCDPISGHVSLYWYRQALGQGPEFLTYFNYEAQQDKSGLPNDRFSAERPEGSISTLTIQRTEQRDSAMYRCASSSGPRDRRASEQYFGPGTRLTVT.

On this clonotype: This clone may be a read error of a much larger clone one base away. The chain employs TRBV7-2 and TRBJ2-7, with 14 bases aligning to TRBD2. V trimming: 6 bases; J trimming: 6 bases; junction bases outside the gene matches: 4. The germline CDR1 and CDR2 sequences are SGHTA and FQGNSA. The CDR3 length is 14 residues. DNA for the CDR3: TGTGCCAGCAGTTTGGGACTAGCGGGAGTCGAGCAGTACTTC. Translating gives CASSLGLAGVEQYF.

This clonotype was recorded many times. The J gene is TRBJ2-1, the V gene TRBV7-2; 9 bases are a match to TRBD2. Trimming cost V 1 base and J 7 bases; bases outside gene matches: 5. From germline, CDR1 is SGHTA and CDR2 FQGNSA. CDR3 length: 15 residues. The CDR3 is CASSLEAGGPNEQFF. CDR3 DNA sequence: TGTGCCAGCAGCTTAGAGGCGGGAGGGCCTAATGAGCAGTTCTTC.

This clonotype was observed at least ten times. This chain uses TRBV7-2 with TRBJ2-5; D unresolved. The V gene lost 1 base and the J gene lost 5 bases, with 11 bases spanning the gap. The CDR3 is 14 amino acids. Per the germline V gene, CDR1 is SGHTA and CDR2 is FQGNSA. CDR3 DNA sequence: TGTGCCAGCAGCTTAGAACGTAGTGGGGAGACCCAGTACTTC. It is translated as CASSLERSGETQYF.

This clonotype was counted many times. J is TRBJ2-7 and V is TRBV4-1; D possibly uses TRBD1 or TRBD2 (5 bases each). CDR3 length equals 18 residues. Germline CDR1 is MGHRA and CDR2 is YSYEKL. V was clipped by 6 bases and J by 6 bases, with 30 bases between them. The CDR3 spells CASSPNQFRDLARREQYF. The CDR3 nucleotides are TGCGCCAGCAGTCCGAATCAATTCCGGGACCTCGCCAGGCGCGAGCAGTACTTC.

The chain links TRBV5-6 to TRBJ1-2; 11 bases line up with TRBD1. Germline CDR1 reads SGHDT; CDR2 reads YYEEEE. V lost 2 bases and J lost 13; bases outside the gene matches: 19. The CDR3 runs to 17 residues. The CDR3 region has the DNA TGTGCCAGCAGCTTCTTCCAGGCGGACCGGGACAGGGGGAAAAGCACCTTC. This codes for CASSFFQADRDRGKSTF.

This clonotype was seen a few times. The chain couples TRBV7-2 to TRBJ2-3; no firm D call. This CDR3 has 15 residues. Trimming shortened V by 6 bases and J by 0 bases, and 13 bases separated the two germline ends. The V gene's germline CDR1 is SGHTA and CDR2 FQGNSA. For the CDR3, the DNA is TGTGCCAGCAGTGAACTACAGCCTAGCACAGATACGCAGTATTTT. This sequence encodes CASSELQPSTDTQYF.

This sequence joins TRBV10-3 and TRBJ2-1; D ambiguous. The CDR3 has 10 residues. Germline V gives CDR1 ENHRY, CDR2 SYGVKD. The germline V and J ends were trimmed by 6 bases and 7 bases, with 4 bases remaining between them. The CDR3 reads CAIRGNEQFF. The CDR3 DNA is TGTGCCATCAGAGGGAATGAGCAGTTCTTC.

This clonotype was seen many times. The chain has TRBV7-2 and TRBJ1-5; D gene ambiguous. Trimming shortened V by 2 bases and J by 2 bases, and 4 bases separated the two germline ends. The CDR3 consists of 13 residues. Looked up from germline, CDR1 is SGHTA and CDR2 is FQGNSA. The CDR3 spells CASSLYGNQPQHF. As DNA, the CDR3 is TGTGCCAGCAGCTTATACGGCAATCAGCCCCAGCATTTT.

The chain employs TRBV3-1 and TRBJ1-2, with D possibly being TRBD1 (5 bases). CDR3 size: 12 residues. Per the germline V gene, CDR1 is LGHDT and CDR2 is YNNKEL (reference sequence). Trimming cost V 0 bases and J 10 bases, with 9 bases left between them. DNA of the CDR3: TGTGCCAGCAGCCAAGATATGGGGACCTACACCTTC. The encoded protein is CASSQDMGTYTF.

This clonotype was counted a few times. The CDR3: CSAGGQGVGYGYTF. CDR3 coding DNA: TGCAGTGCGGGAGGACAGGGGGTAGGCTATGGCTACACCTTC. The chain carries TRBV20-1 and TRBJ1-2, with TRBD1 matching 10 bases. The CDR3 has 14 amino acids. In germline, CDR1 is DFQATT, CDR2 SNEGSKA (reference sequence). With 6 bases clipped from V and 4 bases from J, the junction kept 8 bases outside the gene matches.

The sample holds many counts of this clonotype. The DNA for the CDR3 is TGTGCCAGCAGTACAACCCAAACAGGGGACGAGCAGTACTTC. Protein sequence: CASSTTQTGDEQYF. The J gene is TRBJ2-7, the V gene TRBV12-3 or TRBV12-4; 7 bases fit TRBD1. The CDR3 runs 14 residues. J lost 5 bases, V lost 5 bases, and 9 bases had no gene match.

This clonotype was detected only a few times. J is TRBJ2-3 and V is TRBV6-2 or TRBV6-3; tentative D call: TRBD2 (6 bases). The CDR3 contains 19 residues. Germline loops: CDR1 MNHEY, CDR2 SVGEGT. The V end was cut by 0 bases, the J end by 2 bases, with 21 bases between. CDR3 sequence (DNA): TGTGCCAGCAGTTACTCGCCCCGGGTCCGGGGGTCCCCCACAGATACGCAGTATTTT. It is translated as CASSYSPRVRGSPTDTQYF.

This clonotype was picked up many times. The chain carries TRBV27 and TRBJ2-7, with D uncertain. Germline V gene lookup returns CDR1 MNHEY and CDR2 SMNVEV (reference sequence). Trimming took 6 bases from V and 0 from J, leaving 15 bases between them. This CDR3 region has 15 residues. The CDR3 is CASRSVSPGSYEQYF. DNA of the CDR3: TGTGCCAGCAGGTCTGTGTCGCCTGGCTCCTACGAGCAGTACTTC.

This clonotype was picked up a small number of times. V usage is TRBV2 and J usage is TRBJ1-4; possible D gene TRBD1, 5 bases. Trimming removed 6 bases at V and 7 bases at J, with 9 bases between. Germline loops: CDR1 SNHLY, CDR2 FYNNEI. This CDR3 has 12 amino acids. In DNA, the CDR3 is TGTGCCAGCAGGGGGGAAACTGAAAAACTGTTTTTT. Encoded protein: CASRGETEKLFF.

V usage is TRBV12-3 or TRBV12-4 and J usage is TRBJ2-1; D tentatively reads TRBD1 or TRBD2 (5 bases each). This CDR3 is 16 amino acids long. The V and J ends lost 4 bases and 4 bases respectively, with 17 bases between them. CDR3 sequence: CASSSGTIEGYNEQFF. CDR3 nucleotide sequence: TGTGCCAGCAGTTCGGGGACGATTGAGGGATACAATGAGCAGTTCTTC.

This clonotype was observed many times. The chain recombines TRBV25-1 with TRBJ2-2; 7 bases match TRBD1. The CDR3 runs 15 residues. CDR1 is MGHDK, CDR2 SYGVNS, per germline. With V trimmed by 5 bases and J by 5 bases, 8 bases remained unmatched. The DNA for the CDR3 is TGTGCCAGCAGTAAACAGGGGATGGTGACCGGGGAGCTGTTTTTT. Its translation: CASSKQGMVTGELFF.

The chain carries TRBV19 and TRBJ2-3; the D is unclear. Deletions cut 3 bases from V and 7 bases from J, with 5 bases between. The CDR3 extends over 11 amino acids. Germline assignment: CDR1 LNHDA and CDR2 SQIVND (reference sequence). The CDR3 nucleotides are TGTGCCAGTAGTATTGAGAATACGCAGTATTTT. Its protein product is CASSIENTQYF.

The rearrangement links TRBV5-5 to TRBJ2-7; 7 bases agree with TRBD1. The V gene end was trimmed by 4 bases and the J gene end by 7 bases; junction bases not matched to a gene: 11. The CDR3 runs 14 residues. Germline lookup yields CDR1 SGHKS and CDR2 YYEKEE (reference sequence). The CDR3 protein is CASSHRTGRGEQYF. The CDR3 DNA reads TGTGCCAGCAGCCACCGGACAGGAAGAGGGGAGCAGTACTTC.